The 7 T cell receptor beta chains reported below all come from one sample, sequenced in a study of a mutant IDH1 vaccine in newly diagnosed glioma. This table comes from immunoSEQ multiplex PCR, and its TCRdb copy is limited to in-frame clones, with some not included. Here the sample spans around 52,000 clones, 78% being singletons. Antigens for these TCRs are unknown. Specified time point: week 5, during vaccination. In every dose of vaccine, 300 ug of mutant IDH1 20-mer peptide was given alongside topical imiquimod. The material was PBMCs, obtained from a glioma patient whose treatment included an IDH1 peptide vaccine. All receptors derive from a woman between 40 and 55 years old with glioma.

This clone was counted between two and nine times. The rearrangement links TRBV7-6 to TRBJ1-1; D is unresolved. Trimming left V 0 bases short and J 2 bases short, with 7 bases between. Germline V gene lookup returns CDR1 SGHVS and CDR2 FNYEAQ. The length of the CDR3 is 14 residues. The CDR3 nucleotides are TGTGCCAGCAGCTTAGCAAAGGGCAACACTGAAGCTTTCTTT. It translates to CASSLAKGNTEAFF.

The chain carries TRBV2 and TRBJ2-1; 9 bases match TRBD2. This CDR3 is 14 amino acids long. Germline V gene lookup returns CDR1 SNHLY and CDR2 FYNNEI. With 5 bases clipped from V and 5 bases from J, the junction kept 4 bases outside the gene matches. The CDR3 loop is CASSSGGRNNEQFF. The CDR3 nucleotides are TGTGCCAGCAGTAGCGGGGGGCGCAACAATGAGCAGTTCTTC.

This chain uses TRBV7-9 with TRBJ1-4; 7 bases match TRBD1. V lost 5 bases to trimming and J lost 7 bases; unmatched junction nucleotides: 10. This CDR3 is built from 15 residues. Germline loops: CDR1 SEHNR, CDR2 FQNEAQ (reference sequence). The CDR3 DNA is TGTGCCAGCAGCCCGGACAGGACGAAGAGTGAAAAACTGTTTTTT. This codes for CASSPDRTKSEKLFF.

The chain links TRBV19 to TRBJ2-7; 10 nucleotides align to TRBD2. The J segment lost 6 bases and the V segment lost 4 bases, leaving 9 bases of the junction unmatched. The CDR3 has 15 residues. Per the germline V gene, CDR1 is LNHDA and CDR2 is SQIVND (reference sequence). For the CDR3, the DNA is TGTGCCAGTAGTAGTACAGCGGGGGGGTCTTCCGAGCAGTACTTC. Protein product: CASSSTAGGSSEQYF.

V and J are TRBV6-5 and TRBJ2-7, with D perhaps matching TRBD2 (6 bases). The CDR3 is made up of 15 amino acids. CDR1 is MNHEY, CDR2 SVGAGI, per germline. V shed 2 bases and J shed 0 bases, with 11 bases lying between them. CDR3 sequence: CASSYAEGPSYEQYF. Here the CDR3 DNA reads TGTGCCAGCAGTTACGCGGAGGGGCCCTCCTACGAGCAGTACTTC.

The rearrangement joins TRBV5-6 to TRBJ2-6, with D possibly matching TRBD2 (5 bases). Looked up from germline, CDR1 is SGHDT and CDR2 is YYEEEE. The CDR3 is made up of 15 amino acids. The V gene lost 2 bases and the J gene lost 2 bases, with 8 bases spanning the gap. The DNA for the CDR3 is TGTGCCAGCAGCTTTCCGGGGACTGGGGCCAACGTCCTGACTTTC. This translates into CASSFPGTGANVLTF.

The chain is built from TRBV6-1 and TRBJ2-4; D is uncertain. This CDR3 region has 13 residues. The germline CDR1 and CDR2 sequences are MNHNS and SASEGT. V dropped 0 bases and J dropped 9 bases, with 9 bases sitting between them. The CDR3 protein is CASSEARVGIQYF. The CDR3 DNA sequence: TGTGCCAGCAGTGAAGCTAGGGTGGGCATTCAGTACTTC.